This is a list of T cell receptor beta chains from one sample in a study of T-cell reconstitution after alpha-beta-depleted transplantation in children. Each CDR3 protein gets one entry after TCRdb re-called the PCR reads with MiXCR. The data show fewer than 250,000 distinct CDR3 sequences, with roughly 15% seen just once and around two fifths held by the top ten. This specimen was PBMCs, mostly from graft donor cells, taken 360 days after TCRalphabeta/CD19-depleted stem cell transplant. The receptors stem from a male patient aged 2-15 years who had a stem cell transplant for acute lymphoblastic leukemia, so the T cells may come from the graft donor. Both conserved end residues are trimmed from each CDR3. Fields, in order: J gene, D gene, V gene, CDR3 protein. The D gene is left open where the match is weak.

J gene: TRBJ2-3
D gene: TRBD2
V gene: TRBV20-1
CDR3 protein: SAPGLAGASTDTQY

J gene: TRBJ2-2
D gene: -
V gene: TRBV28
CDR3 protein: ASSPPRVFTGELF

J gene: TRBJ2-7
D gene: TRBD1
V gene: TRBV27
CDR3 protein: ASRSGGTGSHEQY

J gene: TRBJ1-3
D gene: -
V gene: TRBV12-3/TRBV12-4
CDR3 protein: ASSVTVQIYSGNTIY

J gene: TRBJ2-3
D gene: -
V gene: TRBV6-5
CDR3 protein: ASSYSGFRTDTQY

J gene: TRBJ2-5
D gene: -
V gene: TRBV21-1
CDR3 protein: ASSEHRVRETQY

J gene: TRBJ2-7
D gene: -
V gene: TRBV2
CDR3 protein: ASKQTGTYLYEQY

J gene: TRBJ2-7
D gene: -
V gene: TRBV12-3/TRBV12-4
CDR3 protein: ASSWGYGGEQY

J gene: TRBJ2-1
D gene: -
V gene: TRBV7-8
CDR3 protein: ASSLVGDNEQF

J gene: TRBJ1-5
D gene: -
V gene: TRBV6-1
CDR3 protein: ASSRDRDSNQPQH

J gene: TRBJ1-4
D gene: -
V gene: TRBV20-1
CDR3 protein: SATQDSATNEKLF

J gene: TRBJ2-1
D gene: TRBD1
V gene: TRBV7-2
CDR3 protein: ASSLTTGGYYNEQF

J gene: TRBJ2-3
D gene: -
V gene: TRBV12-3/TRBV12-4
CDR3 protein: ASNPGVAYADTQY

J gene: TRBJ2-7
D gene: TRBD1
V gene: TRBV4-3
CDR3 protein: ASSGWDRGVYEQY

J gene: TRBJ1-2
D gene: TRBD1
V gene: TRBV28
CDR3 protein: ASSASGGDGYT

J gene: TRBJ2-7
D gene: -
V gene: TRBV6-2/TRBV6-3
CDR3 protein: ASRHRDGSYEQY

J gene: TRBJ2-3
D gene: -
V gene: TRBV28
CDR3 protein: ASSLHPDTQY

J gene: TRBJ1-6
D gene: -
V gene: TRBV12-3/TRBV12-4
CDR3 protein: ASSLVPNGSPLH